Included here is one T cell receptor (beta chain) sequence, with context. In the authors' methods: Nucleated cell number was recorded as an estimate derived from reference gene primer amplification. Sequencing was performed with immunoSEQ multiplex PCR; in TCRdb, only in-frame clones are kept and a portion is missing. D and trimming come from the DNA, and the V and J calls and clone size come from that table. The sample consists of about 110,000 clones, more than 75% of them appearing once. The data derive from a study of blood T cell repertoires in COVID-19. The specimen was peripheral blood. This receptor was taken from a man aged 70 or older with acute or convalescent COVID-19.

CDR3 nucleotides: TGTGCCAGCTCACCATTCCCGGGGGGTAATTCACCCCTCCACTTT. Translating gives CASSPFPGGNSPLHF. The chain couples TRBV18 to TRBJ1-6; possibly TRBD1 for D (5 bases). The CDR3 spans 15 residues. V was trimmed by 2 bases and J by 6 bases, leaving 11 bases between them. Germline CDR1 KGHSH, CDR2 LQKENI.